This T cell receptor (beta chain) was identified during a study of beta chain features in type 1 diabetes. Points from the study as a whole: Across all four CD4+ subsets, people with type 1 diabetes showed modestly shorter TCRB CDR3s.

As concerns this clone: Antigen unknown.

With V trimmed by 5 bases and J by 12 bases, 13 bases remained unmatched. CDR3 length equals 15 residues. In germline, CDR1 is SGHTA, CDR2 FQGNSA. Reverse transcription of all isolated RNA meant that expressed TCRB transcripts were sequenced. Sequencing used immunoSEQ multiplex PCR; TCRdb keeps in-frame clones, though not all of them. The sample has hundreds of thousands of clones, roughly 9% seen once. Sequences were obtained from central memory CD4+ T cells from blood. This TCR was recovered from a young man with type 1 diabetes. The chain combines TRBV7-2 with TRBJ2-7; TRBD2 agrees at 13 bases. As DNA, the CDR3 is TGTGCCAGCAGCCCAGTTGGGACTAGCGGGGCTGGACGGTACTTC. It translates to CASSPVGTSGAGRYF.